The source of this TCR beta chain is a study of cytomegalovirus exposure and HLA in healthy donors. Across the whole study: Among 150 million to 200 million T cells, an earlier analysis found roughly 120 million unique TCR beta sequences. Whole-study findings and limits: Beyond CMV serostatus, there was no information to go on about immune exposure.

About this clone: Its antigen is unidentified.

Donors showed nominal health when sampled, although they likely had unrecorded immune exposures. V lost 1 base to trimming and J lost 3 bases; unmatched junction nucleotides: 10. This CDR3 region has 19 residues. CDR1 LNHNV and CDR2 YYDKDF come from the germline V gene (reference sequence). PCR was performed using 60 Vbeta and 13 Jbeta primers. TCRdb keeps only in-frame clones here, not all; method: immunoSEQ multiplex PCR. The table includes around 210,000 clones, roughly 80% detected once. The rearrangement uses TRBV15 and TRBJ2-3; 13 nucleotides line up with TRBD2. The sample comprised PBMCs. This clonotype originated in a middle-aged woman in good health and CMV-seronegative. The CDR3 here is CATSRGVVLAGGATDTQYF. CDR3 bases: TGTGCCACCAGCAGAGGGGTAGTACTAGCGGGAGGGGCGACAGATACGCAGTATTTT.